These 20 T cell receptor beta chains were all obtained from the same sample, sequenced in a study of spatial heterogeneity in lung cancer. TCRdb itself ran the 5' RACE reads through MiXCR, one entry per CDR3 protein. Of 95,000 to 130,000 distinct CDR3 sequences in the sample, 9% to 15% were seen once. Time point reported: blood at routine non-recurrence follow-up after resection. Without sorting, whole RNA was sequenced from tumor, nontumor lung or frozen PBMC. The sample in question was PBMCs, obtained at follow-up. The receptors shown here come from a male donor with early-stage non-small cell lung cancer.

CDR3 residues: CASSLTGGTGGSNQPQHF. CDR3 in DNA: TGTGCCAGCAGCTTGACCGGGGGGACAGGGGGATCGAATCAGCCCCAGCATTTT. J is TRBJ1-5 and V is TRBV5-6, with 11 bases lining up with TRBD1. The V and J ends lost 1 base and 4 bases, in that order; junction bases with no gene match: 10. There are 18 residues in the CDR3. CDR1 and CDR2 (germline): SGHDT, YYEEEE.

This clonotype came up a few times. V usage is TRBV3-1 and J usage is TRBJ2-5; TRBD2 matches at 8 bases. Germline CDR1 is LGHDT and CDR2 is YNNKEL (reference sequence). This CDR3 is built from 15 residues. The ends lost 4 bases at V and 2 bases at J; junction bases unmatched: 6. DNA of the CDR3: TGTGCCAGCAGCCTACGGACTAGCCTACAAGAGACCCAGTACTTC. Residues: CASSLRTSLQETQYF.

This clonotype was recorded a few times. The CDR3 sequence is CASTTPGAGLGGYTF. The CDR3, as DNA: TGTGCCAGCACTACACCAGGTGCAGGGTTGGGAGGCTACACCTTC. The chain couples TRBV28 to TRBJ1-2, with a tentative D call TRBD1 (5 bases). This CDR3 contains 15 residues. Germline values: CDR1 MDHEN, CDR2 SYDVKM. The V and J ends lost 7 bases and 8 bases respectively, with 23 bases between them.

This clonotype was seen a few times. This sequence joins TRBV7-2 and TRBJ1-2, with a possible D match to TRBD1 (5 bases). This CDR3 is built from 15 residues. From germline, CDR1 is SGHTA and CDR2 FQGNSA. Trimming pared 3 bases from V and 1 base from J, leaving 12 bases between. Written as DNA, the CDR3 is TGTGCCAGCAGCTTCCCAGGCAGGGTTAACTATGGCTACACCTTC. Amino acids: CASSFPGRVNYGYTF. Using reference TRBV7-2 and TRBJ1-2 for the parts outside the CDR3, the full variable domain is GAGVSQSPSNKVTEKGKDVELRCDPISGHTALYWYRQSLGQGLEFLIYFQGNSAPDKSGLPSDRFSAERTGGSVSTLTIQRTQQEDSAVYLCASSFPGRVNYGYTFGSGTRLTVV.

This clonotype was seen a handful of times. The chain joins TRBV28 to TRBJ1-1; D is perhaps TRBD1 (6 bases). CDR1 is MDHEN, CDR2 SYDVKM, per germline. With 6 bases removed from V and 0 bases from J, the gap between germline ends came to 20 bases. CDR3 length: 17 amino acids. This chain's CDR3 is CASRPIHRDTLNTEAFF. The CDR3 coding sequence is TGTGCCAGCAGACCCATCCACCGGGACACCCTGAACACTGAAGCTTTCTTT.

This clonotype was found a few times. V gene TRBV28 combines with J gene TRBJ2-7, with 12 bases aligning to TRBD1. CDR3 length: 18 amino acids. The junction had 12 bases not matched to a gene; V was cut back by 5 bases and J by 1 base. CDR1 is MDHEN and CDR2 is SYDVKM in the germline V gene. The CDR3 nucleotides are TGTGCCAGCAGTCCCGGGACAGGGGGCCTTCTAAATTCCTACGAGCAGTACTTC. As protein: CASSPGTGGLLNSYEQYF.

The chain joins TRBV4-3 to TRBJ1-6; D possibly corresponds to TRBD1 (5 bases). Trimming shortened V by 0 bases and J by 6 bases, and 12 bases separated the two germline ends. CDR3 length: 16 residues. Germline CDR1 and CDR2: LGHNA and YSLEER. Here the CDR3 reads CASSQDPGPSNSPLHF. In nucleotides, the CDR3 is TGCGCCAGCAGCCAAGACCCGGGACCGTCTAATTCACCCCTCCACTTT.

This clonotype was seen more than once but under ten times. The rearrangement uses TRBV30 and TRBJ1-1; 7 nucleotides align to TRBD1. Germline-derived CDR1 and CDR2 are GTSNPN and SVGIG (reference sequence). Trimming cost V 2 bases and J 4 bases; bases outside gene matches: 7. The CDR3 is 14 residues long. The CDR3 sequence is CAWSPTGVSTEAFF. The CDR3 nucleotides are TGTGCCTGGAGTCCAACAGGGGTTAGCACTGAAGCTTTCTTT.

V gene TRBV5-6 combines with J gene TRBJ2-1; 9 nucleotides match TRBD2. The germline gives CDR1 SGHDT, CDR2 YYEEEE. There are 17 residues in the CDR3. After removal of 0 bases from V and 4 bases from J, the junction contained 8 bases not matched to a gene. In nucleotides, the CDR3 is TGTGCCAGCAGCTTGGCCCGAGCTAGCGGGGCTTACAATGAGCAGTTCTTC. It encodes CASSLARASGAYNEQFF.

The J gene is TRBJ2-5, the V gene TRBV9, with 9 bases aligning to TRBD1. CDR1 and CDR2 (germline): SGDLS, YYNGEE. Trimming took 4 bases from V and 1 from J; bases not matched to a gene: 11. The CDR3 has 17 residues. In DNA form, the CDR3 reads TGTGCCAGCAGCCCCCGGGACAGGGCGAATCGCCAAGAGACCCAGTACTTC. Translated: CASSPRDRANRQETQYF.

The chain joins TRBV7-2 to TRBJ1-6; weak D call: TRBD1 (5 bases). V lost 5 bases and J 7 bases, leaving 12 bases between the germline ends. This CDR3 has 14 residues. Germline-derived CDR1 and CDR2 are SGHTA and FQGNSA. CDR3 amino acids: CASSPVGGNSPLHF. In DNA, the CDR3 is TGTGCCAGCAGCCCAGTTGGGGGAAATTCACCCCTCCACTTT.

This clonotype is medium-sized by share. V gene TRBV7-2 combines with J gene TRBJ2-5; 12 bases line up with TRBD2. Germline V gene data show CDR1 as SGHTA and CDR2 as FQGNSA. With V trimmed by 5 bases and J by 7 bases, 11 bases remained unmatched. The CDR3 extends over 16 amino acids. CDR3 sequence reads: CASSQTSGGVKGTQYF. The CDR3 coding sequence is TGTGCCAGCAGCCAGACTAGCGGGGGCGTAAAAGGGACCCAGTACTTC.

This clonotype was counted only a few times. The V call is TRBV7-9, the J call TRBJ1-4; D remains ambiguous. Trimming left V 5 bases short and J 4 bases short, with 17 bases between. Germline V CDR1 and CDR2: SEHNR, FQNEAQ (reference sequence). The CDR3 runs to 16 residues. The CDR3 sequence is CASSPMGRILNEKLFF. CDR3 nucleotides: TGTGCCAGCAGCCCAATGGGCCGGATCCTTAATGAAAAACTGTTTTTT.

This clonotype occurred many times. The CDR3 coding sequence is TGTGCCAGCAGGCTCGGGACCGCAGGGCGCTATGGCTACACCTTC. The encoded protein is CASRLGTAGRYGYTF. The chain has TRBV28 and TRBJ1-2, with a tentative D call TRBD1 (5 bases). The CDR3 extends over 15 amino acids. Germline loops: CDR1 MDHEN, CDR2 SYDVKM. Deletions cut 6 bases from V and 4 bases from J, with 18 bases between.

The CDR3 region has the DNA TGTGCCAGCAGCGGGAAGGACAGGGGGAGCAATGAGCAGTTCTTC. Amino acids: CASSGKDRGSNEQFF. The V gene is TRBV7-8, the J gene TRBJ2-1; 10 nucleotides line up with TRBD1. Germline lookup yields CDR1 SGHVS and CDR2 FQNEAQ. The J segment lost 6 bases and the V segment lost 5 bases, leaving 7 bases of the junction unmatched. The CDR3 is made up of 15 amino acids.

This clonotype has ten or more counts. This rearrangement joins TRBV10-1 to TRBJ2-7, with unresolved D. CDR1 is WNHNN, CDR2 SYGVQD, per germline (reference sequence). Trimming pared 3 bases from V and 6 bases from J, leaving 6 bases between. The CDR3 has 11 amino acids. The CDR3, as DNA: TGCGCCAGCAGTGAAGGCTCCGAGCAGTACTTC. This translates into CASSEGSEQYF.

In this sample, this clonotype turned up many times. The chain couples TRBV24-1 to TRBJ1-2; D possibly corresponds to TRBD1 (5 bases). Germline loops: CDR1 KGHDR, CDR2 SFDVKD. Trimming took 0 bases from V and 7 from J, leaving 11 bases between them. This CDR3 region has 14 residues. DNA of the CDR3: TGTGCCACCAGTGATTTGACGAAAAGGGGTGGCTACACCTTC. Its translation is CATSDLTKRGGYTF.

This clonotype was observed many times. The chain links TRBV7-3 to TRBJ2-2; D is uncertain. Trimming removed 5 bases at V and 0 bases at J, with 4 bases between. CDR3 length equals 13 residues. Germline V CDR1 and CDR2: SGHTA, FQGTGA. The CDR3 sequence: CASSPANTGELFF. As DNA, the CDR3 is TGTGCCAGCAGCCCCGCGAACACCGGGGAGCTGTTTTTT. The variable domain in full, with the rest retrieved from reference TRBV7-3 and TRBJ2-2, is GAGVSQTPSNKVTEKGKYVELRCDPISGHTALYWYRQSLGQGPEFLIYFQGTGAADDSGLPNDRFFAVRPEGSVSTLKIQRTERGDSAVYLCASSPANTGELFFGEGSRLTVL.

The rearrangement links TRBV6-2 or TRBV6-3 to TRBJ1-1; D uncertain. From germline, CDR1 is MNHEY and CDR2 SVGEGT. Trimming removed 2 bases at V and 6 bases at J, with 7 bases between. This CDR3 is built from 12 residues. The CDR3 reads CASSYPPAEAFF. The CDR3 DNA follows: TGTGCCAGCAGTTACCCCCCGGCTGAAGCTTTCTTT.

This clonotype was observed a few times. The chain combines TRBV6-4 with TRBJ2-4; 9 positions agree with TRBD2. The CDR3 has 13 amino acids. The V gene's germline CDR1 is MRHNA and CDR2 SNTAGT. J gave up 8 bases and V 2 bases, and 1 base lay outside the gene matches. This CDR3 is CASSDERGDIQYF. As DNA, the CDR3 is TGTGCCAGCAGTGACGAGCGGGGGGACATTCAGTACTTC.